These T cell receptor beta chains were read from a single sample in a study of cytomegalovirus exposure and HLA in healthy donors. Data came from immunoSEQ multiplex PCR; TCRdb stores just in-frame clones and leaves some out. The table records approximately 110,000 clones, roughly 69% of them present only once. Sequencing was carried out using PBMCs. These receptors were taken from a man between 45 and 60 years old in good health and CMV-seropositive. The CDR3 runs from the conserved cysteine through the conserved F or W. The D gene is left open where the match is weak. Clone size appears in some rows only: once, few, many, or a class for an expanded clone.

abundance: once
j_gene: TRBJ1-2
len: 14
v_gene: TRBV4-1
d_gene: -
CDR3nt: TGCGCCAGCAGCCAGGGATGGGGGCCCTATGGCTACACCTTC
CDR3aa: CASSQGWGPYGYTF

abundance: -
j_gene: TRBJ2-7
len: 15
v_gene: TRBV2
d_gene: TRBD1
CDR3nt: TGTGCCAGCAGGGACCCGACAGGGAAAATCGGCGAGCAGTACTTC
CDR3aa: CASRDPTGKIGEQYF

abundance: few
j_gene: TRBJ1-2
len: 12
v_gene: TRBV2
d_gene: TRBD1
CDR3nt: TGTGCCACCTTACAGGGGGTCGCTGGCTACACCTTC
CDR3aa: CATLQGVAGYTF

abundance: -
j_gene: TRBJ1-1
len: 15
v_gene: TRBV5-1
d_gene: TRBD1
CDR3nt: TGCGCCAGCAGCCCGGGACAGGGGAAGAACACTGAAGCTTTCTTT
CDR3aa: CASSPGQGKNTEAFF

abundance: -
j_gene: TRBJ2-2
len: 13
v_gene: TRBV11-2
d_gene: -
CDR3nt: TGTGCCAGCAGCCCTAGACTGGACGGGGAGCTGTTTTTT
CDR3aa: CASSPRLDGELFF

abundance: few
j_gene: TRBJ1-1
len: 16
v_gene: TRBV19
d_gene: TRBD1
CDR3nt: TGTGCCAGTAGTAGAGGAACAGGGGCAGGGAACACTGAAGCTTTCTTT
CDR3aa: CASSRGTGAGNTEAFF

abundance: -
j_gene: TRBJ2-7
len: 14
v_gene: TRBV7-7
d_gene: TRBD1
CDR3nt: TGTGCCAGCAGCTTAGGGACAGGTCTTGACGAGCAGTACTTC
CDR3aa: CASSLGTGLDEQYF

abundance: -
j_gene: TRBJ2-7
len: 16
v_gene: TRBV7-8
d_gene: TRBD2
CDR3nt: TGTGCCAGCAGCGTCTCTAGCGGGTGGAGCTCCTACGAGCAGTACTTC
CDR3aa: CASSVSSGWSSYEQYF

abundance: -
j_gene: TRBJ1-1
len: 16
v_gene: TRBV4-2
d_gene: -
CDR3nt: TGTGCCAGCAGCCAAGATCGGGGGATGGGGAACACTGAAGCTTTCTTT
CDR3aa: CASSQDRGMGNTEAFF

abundance: -
j_gene: TRBJ1-1
len: 15
v_gene: TRBV7-3
d_gene: -
CDR3nt: TGTGCCAGCAGCTTAGGGCAAATAATGAACACTGAAGCTTTCTTT
CDR3aa: CASSLGQIMNTEAFF

abundance: -
j_gene: TRBJ1-5
len: 14
v_gene: TRBV5-1
d_gene: -
CDR3nt: TGCGCCAGCAGCTGGCAGGGCCTCAATCAGCCCCAGCATTTT
CDR3aa: CASSWQGLNQPQHF

abundance: -
j_gene: TRBJ2-6
len: 13
v_gene: TRBV14
d_gene: -
CDR3nt: TGTGCCAGCAGCGTGCAAGGGGCCAACGGCCTGACTTTC
CDR3aa: CASSVQGANGLTF

abundance: -
j_gene: TRBJ2-7
len: 14
v_gene: TRBV18
d_gene: -
CDR3nt: TGTGCCAGCTCACCAGGCAGCCGCGGCTACGAGCAGTACTTC
CDR3aa: CASSPGSRGYEQYF

abundance: few
j_gene: TRBJ2-5
len: 18
v_gene: TRBV5-6
d_gene: TRBD2
CDR3nt: TGTGCCAGCAGCTTCTCGGGACTAGCGGGTTCCATGGGGGAGACCCAGTACTTC
CDR3aa: CASSFSGLAGSMGETQYF

abundance: -
j_gene: TRBJ1-1
len: 14
v_gene: TRBV7-2
d_gene: TRBD1
CDR3nt: TGTGCCAGCAGCCTACAGGGGGCCCACACTGAAGCTTTCTTT
CDR3aa: CASSLQGAHTEAFF

abundance: few
j_gene: TRBJ2-3
len: 12
v_gene: TRBV19
d_gene: -
CDR3nt: TGTGCCACCCGACAGGGCACAGATACGCAGTATTTT
CDR3aa: CATRQGTDTQYF

abundance: -
j_gene: TRBJ2-5
len: 14
v_gene: TRBV11-1
d_gene: -
CDR3nt: TGTGCCAGCAGCTTAGGTCGTAGCCAAGAGACCCAGTACTTC
CDR3aa: CASSLGRSQETQYF

abundance: -
j_gene: TRBJ1-1
len: 15
v_gene: TRBV25-1
d_gene: -
CDR3nt: TGTGCCAGCAGTGCCCTACAGGGACAGAACACTGAAGCTTTCTTT
CDR3aa: CASSALQGQNTEAFF

abundance: few
j_gene: TRBJ1-5
len: 15
v_gene: TRBV7-2
d_gene: -
CDR3nt: TGTGCCAGCAGCTTAGAAGCGACAGCCAATCAGCCCCAGCATTTT
CDR3aa: CASSLEATANQPQHF

abundance: -
j_gene: TRBJ2-3
len: 15
v_gene: TRBV5-1
d_gene: TRBD1
CDR3nt: TGCGCCAGCAGCCAGGGGACAGGATCCACAGATACGCAGTATTTT
CDR3aa: CASSQGTGSTDTQYF

abundance: -
j_gene: TRBJ2-1
len: 14
v_gene: TRBV19
d_gene: TRBD1
CDR3nt: TGTGCCAGTAGTCAACGACAGGGCAACAATGAGCAGTTCTTC
CDR3aa: CASSQRQGNNEQFF

abundance: -
j_gene: TRBJ1-2
len: 13
v_gene: TRBV6-6
d_gene: -
CDR3nt: TGTGCCAGCAGCCCCGAAGAGGGGGGGGGCTACACCTTC
CDR3aa: CASSPEEGGGYTF

abundance: -
j_gene: TRBJ2-5
len: 15
v_gene: TRBV6-6
d_gene: -
CDR3nt: TGTGCCAGCAGTCAACGGGACACCCTGGGGGAGACCCAGTACTTC
CDR3aa: CASSQRDTLGETQYF

abundance: -
j_gene: TRBJ2-7
len: 12
v_gene: TRBV28
d_gene: -
CDR3nt: TGTGCCAGCAGTCTATTATCCTACGAGCAGTACTTC
CDR3aa: CASSLLSYEQYF

abundance: few
j_gene: TRBJ2-7
len: 14
v_gene: TRBV7-3
d_gene: TRBD2
CDR3nt: TGTGCCAGCAGCTTAATGGGGGGGACCTACGAGCAGTACTTC
CDR3aa: CASSLMGGTYEQYF

abundance: -
j_gene: TRBJ2-5
len: 12
v_gene: TRBV18
d_gene: -
CDR3nt: TGTGCCAGCTCACCAAGCCGGGAGACCCAGTACTTC
CDR3aa: CASSPSRETQYF

abundance: -
j_gene: TRBJ2-2
len: 14
v_gene: TRBV5-1
d_gene: TRBD2
CDR3nt: TGCGCCAGCAGACTAGCGGAGAACACCGGGGAGCTGTTTTTT
CDR3aa: CASRLAENTGELFF

abundance: once
j_gene: TRBJ2-7
len: 15
v_gene: TRBV7-7
d_gene: -
CDR3nt: TGTGCCAGCAGCTTAAGTTGGGAGGTTAGGAACGAGCAGTACTTC
CDR3aa: CASSLSWEVRNEQYF

abundance: -
j_gene: TRBJ1-2
len: 15
v_gene: TRBV6-1
d_gene: TRBD1
CDR3nt: TGTGCCAGCAGTCCCACAGGGGGCTTAGGGGATGGCTACACCTTC
CDR3aa: CASSPTGGLGDGYTF

abundance: medium-sized
j_gene: TRBJ2-1
len: 17
v_gene: TRBV2
d_gene: TRBD2
CDR3nt: TGTGCCAGCAGCGAAACTAGCGGGGCAAGCTCCTACAATGAGCAGTTCTTC
CDR3aa: CASSETSGASSYNEQFF

abundance: once
j_gene: TRBJ1-5
len: 15
v_gene: TRBV15
d_gene: -
CDR3nt: TGTGCCACCAGCAGAGATTATCCCGGGGGTCAGCCCCAGCATTTT
CDR3aa: CATSRDYPGGQPQHF

abundance: -
j_gene: TRBJ1-6
len: 14
v_gene: TRBV7-8
d_gene: -
CDR3nt: TGTGCCAGCAGCTTCCGGGACACGAATTCACCCCTCCACTTT
CDR3aa: CASSFRDTNSPLHF

abundance: few
j_gene: TRBJ1-4
len: 14
v_gene: TRBV6-1
d_gene: TRBD1
CDR3nt: TGTGCCAGCAGCAAGGGACAGGATAATGAAAAACTGTTTTTT
CDR3aa: CASSKGQDNEKLFF

abundance: -
j_gene: TRBJ1-4
len: 18
v_gene: TRBV2
d_gene: TRBD1
CDR3nt: TGTGCCAGCAGTGGGACAGGGCCGCTTGGATTAACTAATGAAAAACTGTTTTTT
CDR3aa: CASSGTGPLGLTNEKLFF

abundance: -
j_gene: TRBJ2-7
len: 14
v_gene: TRBV7-2
d_gene: -
CDR3nt: TGTGCCAGCAGCTTCAAGGCAGGTTTTGAAGAGCAGTACTTC
CDR3aa: CASSFKAGFEEQYF

abundance: -
j_gene: TRBJ1-3
len: 16
v_gene: TRBV18
d_gene: TRBD1
CDR3nt: TGTGCCAGCTCACTTTCGGGACAGGGAATTGGAAACACCATATATTTT
CDR3aa: CASSLSGQGIGNTIYF

abundance: -
j_gene: TRBJ1-4
len: 15
v_gene: TRBV19
d_gene: TRBD1
CDR3nt: TGTGCCAGTAGTGCGTGGGACAGGGGGAAGGAAAAACTGTTTTTT
CDR3aa: CASSAWDRGKEKLFF

abundance: -
j_gene: TRBJ2-1
len: 15
v_gene: TRBV11-2
d_gene: -
CDR3nt: TGTGCCAGCAAGAAGTTGGCGGGTTCCTACAATGAGCAGTTCTTC
CDR3aa: CASKKLAGSYNEQFF

abundance: few
j_gene: TRBJ2-1
len: 15
v_gene: TRBV6-4
d_gene: TRBD2
CDR3nt: TGTGCCAGCAGTGACTCGGCGGGGGGGCAGAATGAGCAGTTCTTC
CDR3aa: CASSDSAGGQNEQFF

abundance: few
j_gene: TRBJ1-2
len: 17
v_gene: TRBV4-2
d_gene: -
CDR3nt: TGTGCCAGCAGCCGAGACAGGTCCTCTCTTGACGATTATGGCTACACCTTC
CDR3aa: CASSRDRSSLDDYGYTF

abundance: -
j_gene: TRBJ1-4
len: 15
v_gene: TRBV30
d_gene: -
CDR3nt: TGTGCCTGGGGGGGGGAGACGGTAACTAATGAAAAACTGTTTTTT
CDR3aa: CAWGGETVTNEKLFF

abundance: -
j_gene: TRBJ1-1
len: 13
v_gene: TRBV6-1
d_gene: -
CDR3nt: TGTGCCAGCAGTGAAGAAGCCGCCACTGAAGCTTTCTTT
CDR3aa: CASSEEAATEAFF

abundance: few
j_gene: TRBJ2-7
len: 14
v_gene: TRBV9
d_gene: TRBD1
CDR3nt: TGTGCCAGCAGCTCCAGACAGGGACCCTACGAGCAGTACTTC
CDR3aa: CASSSRQGPYEQYF

abundance: -
j_gene: TRBJ2-3
len: 15
v_gene: TRBV5-1
d_gene: -
CDR3nt: TGCGCCAGCAGCTCTGGACTCCCCGAAGTAGATACGCAGTATTTT
CDR3aa: CASSSGLPEVDTQYF

abundance: -
j_gene: TRBJ2-2
len: 16
v_gene: TRBV2
d_gene: -
CDR3nt: TGTGCCAGCAGGGAGGAGGGGACGTCGAACACCGGGGAGCTGTTTTTT
CDR3aa: CASREEGTSNTGELFF

abundance: -
j_gene: TRBJ2-1
len: 13
v_gene: TRBV6-4
d_gene: -
CDR3nt: TGTGCCAGCAGTGTGGAGGCCTACAATGAGCAGTTCTTC
CDR3aa: CASSVEAYNEQFF

abundance: few
j_gene: TRBJ2-2
len: 15
v_gene: TRBV2
d_gene: -
CDR3nt: TGTGCCAGCAGTCACCCGGGACAGAACACCGGGGAGCTGTTTTTT
CDR3aa: CASSHPGQNTGELFF

abundance: -
j_gene: TRBJ2-7
len: 18
v_gene: TRBV7-9
d_gene: -
CDR3nt: TGTGCCAGCAGCTCCACCGGGTGGGGCGGGGCGAGCTCCTACGAGCAGTACTTC
CDR3aa: CASSSTGWGGASSYEQYF

abundance: few
j_gene: TRBJ1-2
len: 14
v_gene: TRBV2
d_gene: -
CDR3nt: TGTGCCAGCAGAGCCCCACAGGCGACCTATGGCTACACCTTC
CDR3aa: CASRAPQATYGYTF